This T cell receptor beta chain was documented in a study of shared clonotypes between healthy human individuals. Looking at the study overall: Samples came from two female and a few male donors aged 18 to 49.

Produced via immunoSEQ multiplex PCR; TCRdb's table is partial and in-frame only. The sample records roughly 500,000 clones, about 79% being singletons. Germline V gives CDR1 SGHTA, CDR2 FQGNSA. This CDR3 comprises 13 residues. A word on this clone: An end of the junction differs from the germline gene, which may be a read error.

Adults of Caucasian background living in Nashville, Tennessee made up all donors. V is TRBV7-2 and J is TRBJ2-5; possible D gene TRBD2, 5 bases. This TCR came from a middle-aged woman in good health. Some clones in this sample may be carry-over from other donors' samples. Sequencing was performed on PBMCs. The CDR3 loop is CASTLGGQETQYF. In DNA, the CDR3 is TGTGCCAGCACCTTAGGCGGGCAAGAGACCCAGTACTTC. The variable domain in full, completed from reference TRBV7-2 and TRBJ2-5, reads GAGVSQSPSNKVTEKGKDVELRCDPISGHTALYWYRQSLGQGLEFLIYFQGNSAPDKSGLPSDRFSAERTGGSVSTLTIQRTQQEDSAVYLCASTLGGQETQYFGPGTRLLVL.